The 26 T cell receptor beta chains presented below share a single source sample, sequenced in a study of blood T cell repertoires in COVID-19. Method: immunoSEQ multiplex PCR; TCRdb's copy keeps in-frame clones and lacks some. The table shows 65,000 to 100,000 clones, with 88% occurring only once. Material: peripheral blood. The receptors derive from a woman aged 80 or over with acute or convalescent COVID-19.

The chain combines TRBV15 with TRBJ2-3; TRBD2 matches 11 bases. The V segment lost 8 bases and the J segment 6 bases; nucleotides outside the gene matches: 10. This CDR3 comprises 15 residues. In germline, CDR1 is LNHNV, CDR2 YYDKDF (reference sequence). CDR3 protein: CATARPSGGSDTQYF. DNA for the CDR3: TGTGCCACCGCACGGCCTAGCGGGGGGTCGGATACGCAGTATTTT.

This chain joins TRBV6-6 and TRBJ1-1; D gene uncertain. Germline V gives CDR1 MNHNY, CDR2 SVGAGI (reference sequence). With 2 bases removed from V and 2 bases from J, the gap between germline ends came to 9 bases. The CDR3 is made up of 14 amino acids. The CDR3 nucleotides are TGTGCCAGCAGTTACGGCAGTCAAAACACTGAAGCTTTCTTT. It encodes CASSYGSQNTEAFF.

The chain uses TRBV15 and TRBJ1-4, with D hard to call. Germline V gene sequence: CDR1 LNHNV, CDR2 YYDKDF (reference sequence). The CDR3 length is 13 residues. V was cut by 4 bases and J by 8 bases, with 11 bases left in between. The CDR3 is CATSTPRREKLFF. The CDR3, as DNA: TGTGCCACCAGCACCCCAAGGAGGGAAAAACTGTTTTTT.

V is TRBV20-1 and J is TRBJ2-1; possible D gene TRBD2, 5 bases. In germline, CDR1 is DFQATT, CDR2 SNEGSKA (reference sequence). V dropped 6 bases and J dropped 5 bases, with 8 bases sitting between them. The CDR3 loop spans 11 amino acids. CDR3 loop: CSARTHNEQFF. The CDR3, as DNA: TGCAGTGCAAGGACTCACAATGAGCAGTTCTTC.

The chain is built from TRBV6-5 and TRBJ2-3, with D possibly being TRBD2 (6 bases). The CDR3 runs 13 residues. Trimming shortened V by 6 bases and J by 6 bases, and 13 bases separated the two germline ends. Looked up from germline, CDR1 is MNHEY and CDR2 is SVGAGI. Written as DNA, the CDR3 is TGTGCCAGCAGACGACCGGGGGAGGATACGCAGTATTTT. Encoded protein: CASRRPGEDTQYF.

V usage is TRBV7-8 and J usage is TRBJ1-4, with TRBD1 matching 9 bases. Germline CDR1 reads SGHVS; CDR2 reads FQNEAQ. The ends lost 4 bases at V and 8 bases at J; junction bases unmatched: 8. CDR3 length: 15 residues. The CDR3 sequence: CASSSDRGVNEKLFF. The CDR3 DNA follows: TGTGCCAGCAGCTCGGACAGGGGAGTCAACGAAAAACTGTTTTTT.

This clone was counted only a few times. The CDR3 bases are TGTGCCAGCAGCCGACTAGCTTCCGGGGAGCTGTTTTTT. It is translated as CASSRLASGELFF. The chain has TRBV3-1 (or the pseudogene TRBV3-2) and TRBJ2-2; 7 bases match TRBD2. The length of the CDR3 is 13 residues. The trim removed 4 bases at V and 6 bases at J, leaving 2 bases unmatched. Germline V gene sequence: CDR1 LGHDT, CDR2 YNNKEL (reference sequence).

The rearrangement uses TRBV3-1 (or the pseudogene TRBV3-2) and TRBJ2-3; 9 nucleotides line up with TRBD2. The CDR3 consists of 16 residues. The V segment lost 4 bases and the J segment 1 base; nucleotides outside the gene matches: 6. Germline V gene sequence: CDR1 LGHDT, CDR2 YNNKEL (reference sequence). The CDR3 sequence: CASSPLAGARTDTQYF. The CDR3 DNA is TGTGCCAGCAGCCCATTAGCGGGGGCCCGCACAGATACGCAGTATTTT.

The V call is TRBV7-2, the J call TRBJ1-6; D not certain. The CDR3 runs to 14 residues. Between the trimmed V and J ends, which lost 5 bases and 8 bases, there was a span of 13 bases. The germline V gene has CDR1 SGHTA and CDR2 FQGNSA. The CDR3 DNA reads TGTGCCAGCAGCCCGCCACTTGGAGATTCACCCCTCCACTTT. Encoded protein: CASSPPLGDSPLHF.

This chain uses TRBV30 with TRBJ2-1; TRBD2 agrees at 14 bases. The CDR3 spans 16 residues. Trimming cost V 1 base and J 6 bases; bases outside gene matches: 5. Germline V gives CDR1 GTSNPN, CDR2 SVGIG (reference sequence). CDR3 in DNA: TGTGCCTGGAGTGAGGGACTAGCGGGAGCTTTCAATGAGCAGTTCTTC. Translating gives CAWSEGLAGAFNEQFF.

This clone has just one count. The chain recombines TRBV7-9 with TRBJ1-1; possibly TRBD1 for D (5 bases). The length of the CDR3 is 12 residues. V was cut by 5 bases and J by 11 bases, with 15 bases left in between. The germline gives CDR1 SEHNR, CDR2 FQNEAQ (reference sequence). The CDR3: CASSPEGRVAFF. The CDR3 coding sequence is TGTGCCAGCAGCCCGGAGGGCAGGGTGGCTTTCTTT.

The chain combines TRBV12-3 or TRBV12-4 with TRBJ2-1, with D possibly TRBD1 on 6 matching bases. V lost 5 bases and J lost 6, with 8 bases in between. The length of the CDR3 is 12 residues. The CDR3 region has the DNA TGTGCCAGCAGTGGACAGCCCAATGAGCAGTTCTTC. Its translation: CASSGQPNEQFF.

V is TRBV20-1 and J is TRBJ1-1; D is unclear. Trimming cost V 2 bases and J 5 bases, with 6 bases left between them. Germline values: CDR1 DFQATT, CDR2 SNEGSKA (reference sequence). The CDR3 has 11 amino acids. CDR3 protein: CSARQATEAFF. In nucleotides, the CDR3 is TGCAGTGCTAGACAGGCGACTGAAGCTTTCTTT.

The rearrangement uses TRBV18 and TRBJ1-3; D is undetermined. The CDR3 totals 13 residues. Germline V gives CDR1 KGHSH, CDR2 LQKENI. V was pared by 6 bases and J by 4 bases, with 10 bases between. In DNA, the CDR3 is TGTGCCAGCTCGCCCGGGAGAGGAAACACCATATATTTT. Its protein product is CASSPGRGNTIYF.

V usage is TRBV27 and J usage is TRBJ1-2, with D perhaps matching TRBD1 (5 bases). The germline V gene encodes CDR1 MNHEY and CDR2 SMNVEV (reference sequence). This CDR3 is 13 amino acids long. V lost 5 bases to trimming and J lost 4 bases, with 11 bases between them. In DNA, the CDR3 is TGTGCCAGCAGTCCTCGGACACCCTATGGCTACACCTTC. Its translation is CASSPRTPYGYTF.

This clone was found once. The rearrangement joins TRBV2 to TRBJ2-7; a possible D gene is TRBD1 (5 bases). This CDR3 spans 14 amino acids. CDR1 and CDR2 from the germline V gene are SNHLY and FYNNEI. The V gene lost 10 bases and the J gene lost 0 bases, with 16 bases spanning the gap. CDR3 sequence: CATQGAYLSYEQYF. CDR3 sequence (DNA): TGTGCCACCCAAGGGGCCTATCTCTCCTACGAGCAGTACTTC.

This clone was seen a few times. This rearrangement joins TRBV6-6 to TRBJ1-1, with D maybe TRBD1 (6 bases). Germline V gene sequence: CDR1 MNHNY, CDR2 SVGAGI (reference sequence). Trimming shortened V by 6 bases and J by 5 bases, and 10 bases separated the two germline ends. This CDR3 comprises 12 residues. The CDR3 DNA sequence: TGTGCCAGCAGCCTCGGACAGACTGAAGCTTTCTTT. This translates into CASSLGQTEAFF.

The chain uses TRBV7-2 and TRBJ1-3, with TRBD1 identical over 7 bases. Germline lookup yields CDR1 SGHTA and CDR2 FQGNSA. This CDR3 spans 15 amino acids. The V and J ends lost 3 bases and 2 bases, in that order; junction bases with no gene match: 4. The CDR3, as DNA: TGTGCCAGCAGCTTTTCACAGGGGCCTGGAAACACCATATATTTT. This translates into CASSFSQGPGNTIYF.

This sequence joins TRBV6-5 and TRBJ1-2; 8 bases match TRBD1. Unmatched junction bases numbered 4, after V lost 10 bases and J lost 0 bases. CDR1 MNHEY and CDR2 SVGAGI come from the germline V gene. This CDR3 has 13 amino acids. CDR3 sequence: CATGQGANYGYTF. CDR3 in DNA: TGTGCCACAGGACAGGGAGCTAACTATGGCTACACCTTC.

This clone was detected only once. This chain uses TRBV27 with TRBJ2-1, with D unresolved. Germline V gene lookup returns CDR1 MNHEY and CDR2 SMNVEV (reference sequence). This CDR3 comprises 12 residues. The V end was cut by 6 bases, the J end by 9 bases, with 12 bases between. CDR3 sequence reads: CASRASFTEQFF. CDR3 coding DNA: TGTGCCAGCAGAGCTAGTTTCACTGAGCAGTTCTTC.

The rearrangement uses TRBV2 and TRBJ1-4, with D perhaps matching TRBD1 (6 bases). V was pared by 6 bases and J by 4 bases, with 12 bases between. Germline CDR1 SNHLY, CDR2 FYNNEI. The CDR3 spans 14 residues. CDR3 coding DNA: TGTGCCAGCAGCTTGGACAGTAGTAATGAAAAACTGTTTTTT. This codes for CASSLDSSNEKLFF.

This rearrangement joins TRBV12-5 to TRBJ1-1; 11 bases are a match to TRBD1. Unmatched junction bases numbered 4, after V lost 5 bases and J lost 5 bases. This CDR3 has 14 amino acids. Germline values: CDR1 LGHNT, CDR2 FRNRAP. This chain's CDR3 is CASGGTGGNTEAFF. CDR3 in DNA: TGTGCTAGTGGTGGGACAGGGGGGAATACTGAAGCTTTCTTT.

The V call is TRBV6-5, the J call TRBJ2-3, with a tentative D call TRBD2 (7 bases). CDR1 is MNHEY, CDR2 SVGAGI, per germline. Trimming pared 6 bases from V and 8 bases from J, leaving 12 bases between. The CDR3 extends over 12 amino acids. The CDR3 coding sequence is TGTGCCAGCAGCCAAAGGGGGGGTACGCAGTATTTT. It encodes CASSQRGGTQYF.

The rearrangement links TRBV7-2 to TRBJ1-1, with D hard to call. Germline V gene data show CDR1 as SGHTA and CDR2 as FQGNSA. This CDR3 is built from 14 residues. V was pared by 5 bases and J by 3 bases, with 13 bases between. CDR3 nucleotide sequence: TGTGCCAGCAGCCCCTTGGACTGGGACACTGAAGCTTTCTTT. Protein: CASSPLDWDTEAFF.

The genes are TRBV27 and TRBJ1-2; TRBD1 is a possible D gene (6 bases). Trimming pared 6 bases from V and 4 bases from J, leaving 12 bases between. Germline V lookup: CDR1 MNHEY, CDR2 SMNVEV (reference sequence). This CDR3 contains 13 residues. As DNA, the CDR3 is TGTGCCAGCAGACTGACAGGTGGCTATGGCTACACCTTC. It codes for CASRLTGGYGYTF.

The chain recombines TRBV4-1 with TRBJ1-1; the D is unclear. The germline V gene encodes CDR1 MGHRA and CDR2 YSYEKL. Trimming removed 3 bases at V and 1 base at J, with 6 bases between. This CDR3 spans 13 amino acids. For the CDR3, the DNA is TGCGCCAGCAGCCATAACAAGAACACTGAAGCTTTCTTT. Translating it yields CASSHNKNTEAFF.